This T cell receptor (beta chain) was identified during a study of T cell repertoires in cytomegalovirus infection. Turning to the study itself: Shared public TCR beta signatures pointed to both CMV infection and a matching HLA type.

This clonotype was observed many times. A single record per CDR3 protein comes from TCRdb applying MiXCR to the reads. This table has about 300,000 distinct CDR3 sequences, around 10% appearing once. The trim removed 4 bases at V and 0 bases at J, leaving 13 bases unmatched. The CDR3 consists of 19 residues. Germline CDR1 and CDR2: SGHDN and FVKESK. Sequenced sample: PBMCs. The chain employs TRBV14 and TRBJ2-5; 11 positions match TRBD1. This receptor was taken from a human donor in good health (CMV status not recorded). Some clones in this sample may be carry-over from other donors' samples. CDR3 in DNA: TGTGCCAGCAGCCCAAACCCCGGGACAGGGGGTGGAAACCAAGAGACCCAGTACTTC. This translates into CASSPNPGTGGGNQETQYF.